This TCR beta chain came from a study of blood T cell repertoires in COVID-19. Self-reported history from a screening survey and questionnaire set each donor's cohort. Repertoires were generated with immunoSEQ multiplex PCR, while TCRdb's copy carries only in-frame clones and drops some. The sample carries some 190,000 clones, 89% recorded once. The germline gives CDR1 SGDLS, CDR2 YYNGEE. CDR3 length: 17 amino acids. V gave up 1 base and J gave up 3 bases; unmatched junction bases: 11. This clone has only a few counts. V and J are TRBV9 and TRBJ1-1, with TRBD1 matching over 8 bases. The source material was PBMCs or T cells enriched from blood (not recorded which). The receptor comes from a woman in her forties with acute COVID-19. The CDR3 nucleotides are TGTGCCAGCAGCGTATTGTTGGAGGACAGGGTAGACACTGAAGCTTTCTTT. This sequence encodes CASSVLLEDRVDTEAFF. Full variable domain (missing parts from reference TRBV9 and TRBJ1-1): DSGVTQTPKHLITATGQRVTLRCSPRSGDLSVYWYQQSLDQGLQFLIQYYNGEERAKGNILERFSAQQFPDLHSELNLSSLELGDSALYFCASSVLLEDRVDTEAFFGQGTRLTVV.